Listed here are 5 T cell receptor beta chains from one sample, sequenced in a study of shared clonotypes between healthy human individuals. The repertoire was sequenced with immunoSEQ multiplex PCR; TCRdb's copy has only in-frame clones and lacks some. This table has some 2,500,000 clones, under 95% appearing once. Sample: naive CD4+ T cells from PBMCs. Subset of the sample: CD45RA+ positively selected. The receptors originated from a young man in good health. Some clones in this sample may be carry-over from other donors' samples.

The chain carries TRBV19 and TRBJ2-7; 7 bases agree with TRBD2. Trimming took 6 bases from V and 6 from J; bases not matched to a gene: 8. The CDR3 runs 13 residues. Per the germline V gene, CDR1 is LNHDA and CDR2 is SQIVND (reference sequence). The CDR3 loop is CASSGLGDLEQYF. The CDR3, as DNA: TGTGCCAGTAGCGGACTAGGGGACCTCGAGCAGTACTTC. Supplemented by reference TRBV19 and TRBJ2-7, the full variable domain reads DGGITQSPKYLFRKEGQNVTLSCEQNLNHDAMYWYRQDPGQGLRLIYYSQIVNDFQKGDIAEGYSVSREKKESFPLTVTSAQKNPTAFYLCASSGLGDLEQYFGPGTRLTVT.

The V and J genes are TRBV28 and TRBJ1-1; 7 nucleotides match TRBD1. This CDR3 spans 17 amino acids. Germline V gene data show CDR1 as MDHEN and CDR2 as SYDVKM. With V trimmed by 5 bases and J by 3 bases, 15 bases remained unmatched. This CDR3 is CASSEGQRQERYTEAFF. For the CDR3, the DNA is TGTGCCAGCAGTGAGGGACAGAGGCAGGAGAGGTACACTGAAGCTTTCTTT.

This clone was counted a few times. V is TRBV9 and J is TRBJ1-1; D unresolved. The CDR3 has 15 amino acids. The germline CDR1 and CDR2 sequences are SGDLS and YYNGEE. The V gene lost 0 bases and the J gene lost 4 bases, with 13 bases spanning the gap. As DNA, the CDR3 is TGTGCCAGCAGCGTAGCAGGAGAGGGAATCACTGAAGCTTTCTTT. This gives the protein CASSVAGEGITEAFF.

For this clone: Different DNA sequences within this sample yield the same CDR3. DNA for the CDR3: TGTGCCAGCAGCTTAAGGTTGAACACTGAAGCTTTCTTT. Translating gives CASSLRLNTEAFF. J is TRBJ1-1 and V is TRBV11-3; D is uncertain. Germline assignment: CDR1 SGHNT and CDR2 YENEEA. The V and J ends lost 2 bases and 0 bases respectively, with 4 bases between them. There are 13 residues in the CDR3.

The chain recombines TRBV5-6 with TRBJ2-7, with 7 nucleotides matching TRBD1. Unmatched junction bases numbered 7, after V lost 4 bases and J lost 3 bases. The CDR3 spans 14 residues. The V gene's germline CDR1 is SGHDT and CDR2 YYEEEE. The CDR3 is CASSPDRTDYEQYF. The CDR3 bases are TGTGCCAGCAGCCCGGACAGGACGGACTACGAGCAGTACTTC.